The 18 T cell receptor beta chains reported below all come from one sample, sequenced in a study of shared clonotypes between healthy human individuals. Only in-frame clones appear in the TCRdb table, and some are missing; sequencing was by immunoSEQ multiplex PCR. Of over a million clones detected, around three quarters appear once; the ten largest clones hold under 0.6%. The sequencing input was memory CD4+ T cells from PBMCs. The subset is: CD45RA-negative fraction. Receptor source: a man between 18 and 35 years old in good health. Some clones in this sample may be carry-over from other donors' samples.

This clone was found a few times. This chain uses TRBV2 with TRBJ2-5, with D uncertain. This CDR3 has 13 residues. The V end lost 6 bases, the J end lost 4 bases, and 12 bases lay between the germline ends. CDR1 and CDR2 from the germline V gene are SNHLY and FYNNEI. In DNA form, the CDR3 reads TGTGCCAGCAGAAGCTACCCATCAGAGACCCAGTACTTC. Translated: CASRSYPSETQYF.

The chain carries TRBV6-5 and TRBJ1-5, with no clear D. V lost 6 bases to trimming and J lost 1 base, with 10 bases between them. The length of the CDR3 is 14 residues. Germline values: CDR1 MNHEY, CDR2 SVGAGI. This CDR3 reads CASSPVGSNQPQHF. For the CDR3, the DNA is TGTGCCAGCAGCCCGGTCGGGAGCAATCAGCCCCAGCATTTT.

The chain employs TRBV11-2 and TRBJ2-1; D is uncertain. The germline CDR1 and CDR2 sequences are SGHAT and FQNNGV. This CDR3 comprises 15 residues. Trimming took off 5 bases at V and 4 bases at J, with 15 bases between the two ends. DNA for the CDR3: TGTGCCAGCAGCCTAATCCGAGGAGCGTACAATGAGCAGTTCTTC. This translates into CASSLIRGAYNEQFF.

This clone was seen a handful of times. The identical CDR3 is also encoded by other nucleotide sequences in the sample. The chain couples TRBV19 to TRBJ1-1, with TRBD1 matching 9 bases. J was trimmed by 4 bases and V by 4 bases; bases with no gene match: 7. The germline gives CDR1 LNHDA, CDR2 SQIVND (reference sequence). This CDR3 spans 15 amino acids. This chain's CDR3 is CASSTRATGGTEAFF. The DNA of the CDR3 is TGTGCCAGTAGTACCCGTGCGACAGGGGGCACTGAAGCTTTCTTT.

A word on this clone: Distinct nucleotide sequences in the sample also encode this CDR3. This CDR3 is CSVEGGAGVYGEQFF. CDR3 DNA sequence: TGCAGCGTTGAAGGAGGGGCGGGAGTTTACGGTGAGCAGTTCTTC. The rearrangement joins TRBV29-1 to TRBJ2-1, with 7 nucleotides matching TRBD2. Germline V gene lookup returns CDR1 SQVTM and CDR2 ANQGSEA. The V and J ends lost 1 base and 9 bases, in that order; junction bases with no gene match: 12. The CDR3 consists of 15 residues.

The chain uses TRBV5-4 and TRBJ2-5; 9 bases map to TRBD1. Germline CDR1 and CDR2: SGHNT and YYREEE (reference sequence). With V trimmed by 4 bases and J by 3 bases, 4 bases remained unmatched. The CDR3 runs to 14 residues. CDR3 protein: CASSVQGAEETQYF. The CDR3 DNA reads as TGTGCCAGCAGCGTACAGGGGGCGGAAGAGACCCAGTACTTC.

This clone was detected a few times. The chain links TRBV7-9 to TRBJ1-4; the D is unclear. This CDR3 spans 15 amino acids. Per germline, CDR1 SEHNR and CDR2 FQNEAQ (reference sequence). The V and J ends lost 0 bases and 4 bases respectively, with 9 bases between them. CDR3 protein: CASSLAKAGNEKLFF. The DNA of the CDR3 is TGTGCCAGCAGCTTAGCCAAGGCGGGTAATGAAAAACTGTTTTTT.

The chain couples TRBV11-2 to TRBJ2-5; a possible D gene is TRBD1 (6 bases). CDR3 length equals 14 residues. Germline V gene sequence: CDR1 SGHAT, CDR2 FQNNGV. V was trimmed by 1 base and J by 6 bases, leaving 12 bases between them. CDR3: CASSLVQGRQTQYF. DNA for the CDR3: TGTGCCAGCAGCTTAGTTCAGGGGCGTCAGACCCAGTACTTC.

This sequence joins TRBV29-1 and TRBJ1-3, with 8 bases that match TRBD2. The J call is uncertain, as TRBJ2-2 better fits the DNA end. Germline V CDR1 and CDR2: SQVTM, ANQGSEA. The CDR3 length is 14 residues. The CDR3, as DNA: TGCAGCGTTGATAGCGGGATGAACACCGGGGAGCTGTTTTTT. Encoded protein: CSVDSGMNTGELFF.

Notes on this clone: Distinct nucleotide sequences in the sample also encode this CDR3. This chain links TRBV7-3 with TRBJ1-2; possibly TRBD1 for D (6 bases). Trimming took off 5 bases at V and 2 bases at J, with 9 bases between the two ends. This CDR3 spans 13 amino acids. Germline V CDR1 and CDR2: SGHTA, FQGTGA. The CDR3 coding sequence is TGTGCCAGCAGCCCGGACAGAAACTATGGCTACACCTTC. This encodes CASSPDRNYGYTF.

The V call is TRBV10-3, the J call TRBJ2-7, with TRBD1 as a possible D gene (6 bases). V lost 3 bases and J 3 bases, leaving 9 bases between the germline ends. The CDR3 is 13 amino acids. Germline V gives CDR1 ENHRY, CDR2 SYGVKD. The CDR3 DNA reads as TGTGCCATCAGTGACAGGGGCGACTACGAGCAGTACTTC. Its translation is CAISDRGDYEQYF.

The V gene is TRBV27, the J gene TRBJ1-5; D is undetermined. Germline lookup yields CDR1 MNHEY and CDR2 SMNVEV (reference sequence). Trimming removed 4 bases from V and 7 bases from J, with 2 bases in between. CDR3 length equals 10 residues. The CDR3 loop reads CASSSQPQHF. CDR3 nucleotide sequence: TGTGCCAGCAGTTCCCAGCCCCAGCATTTT.

This chain joins TRBV28 and TRBJ1-1; 8 bases map to TRBD1. There are 17 residues in the CDR3. J was trimmed by 2 bases and V by 6 bases; bases with no gene match: 14. Germline V gene sequence: CDR1 MDHEN, CDR2 SYDVKM. Written as DNA, the CDR3 is TGTGCCAGCAGAAATCTCCCGGGACAGGCGACAAACACTGAAGCTTTCTTT. It codes for CASRNLPGQATNTEAFF.

This clone turned up a few times. This chain uses TRBV11-2 with TRBJ2-2; D perhaps matches TRBD2 (6 bases). The germline V gene encodes CDR1 SGHAT and CDR2 FQNNGV. V was trimmed by 5 bases and J by 6 bases, leaving 13 bases between them. The CDR3 has 14 amino acids. The CDR3 nucleotides are TGTGCCAGCAGCCTGAACCTAGCGTCCGGGGAGCTGTTTTTT. Its translation: CASSLNLASGELFF.

The V and J genes are TRBV5-1 and TRBJ2-6; a possible D gene is TRBD1 (5 bases). Trimming left V 10 bases short and J 1 base short, with 9 bases between. The CDR3 length is 13 residues. Germline lookup yields CDR1 SGHRS and CDR2 YFSETQ. The CDR3 DNA sequence: TGCGCCGCCAGGGATTCTGGGGCCAACGTCCTGACTTTC. As protein: CAARDSGANVLTF. The complete variable domain, with remaining parts taken from reference TRBV5-1 and TRBJ2-6, reads KAGVTQTPRYLIKTRGQQVTLSCSPISGHRSVSWYQQTPGQGLQFLFEYFSETQRNKGNFPGRFSGRQFSNSRSEMNVSTLELGDSALYLCAARDSGANVLTFGAGSRLTVL.

This chain connects TRBV7-9 to TRBJ2-7; no firm D call. In germline, CDR1 is SEHNR, CDR2 FQNEAQ (reference sequence). This CDR3 comprises 14 residues. V lost 1 base and J 5 bases, leaving 12 bases between the germline ends. The chain's CDR3 is CASSLGLVTDEQYF. The CDR3 region has the DNA TGTGCCAGCAGCTTAGGTTTAGTTACGGACGAGCAGTACTTC.

The J gene is TRBJ2-3, the V gene TRBV7-9, with unresolved D. The CDR3 runs to 16 residues. The germline V and J ends were trimmed by 0 bases and 3 bases, with 13 bases remaining between them. In germline, CDR1 is SEHNR, CDR2 FQNEAQ (reference sequence). The CDR3 DNA reads TGTGCCAGCAGCTTAGCAGGTGGGGAAGGTACAGATACGCAGTATTTT. It codes for CASSLAGGEGTDTQYF.

Here the CDR3 reads CASSQVSPAGGPYEQFF. The CDR3 DNA follows: TGCGCCAGCAGCCAAGTTTCCCCAGCGGGAGGGCCGTATGAGCAGTTCTTC. The chain employs TRBV4-1 and TRBJ2-1; 10 nucleotides agree with TRBD2. Germline CDR1 reads MGHRA; CDR2 reads YSYEKL. The junction had 11 bases not matched to a gene; V was cut back by 1 base and J by 8 bases. The CDR3 spans 17 residues.